Presented here are 3 T cell receptor beta chains from one specimen sequenced in a study of blood T cells in healthy people across ages. With a J-beta primer mix and a sample-barcoded 5' primer, a second PCR ran 7 to 11 cycles. Each CDR3 protein is one row after TCRdb ran MiXCR on the 5' RACE reads. Of about 640,000 distinct CDR3 sequences listed, 58% are singletons. What was sequenced was blood. The receptors come from a man aged 60-69 years in good health.

This clonotype was counted only a few times. The rearrangement links TRBV7-9 to TRBJ1-4; TRBD1 might be the D (5 bases). The CDR3 totals 16 residues. Trimming removed 4 bases from V and 4 bases from J, with 16 bases in between. Germline CDR1 SEHNR, CDR2 FQNEAQ (reference sequence). This CDR3 is CASSYWDGGLNEKLFF. The CDR3, as DNA: TGTGCCAGCAGCTACTGGGACGGAGGGCTTAATGAAAAACTGTTTTTT.

J is TRBJ1-5 and V is TRBV20-1, with D maybe TRBD1 (6 bases). Germline V gene sequence: CDR1 DFQATT, CDR2 SNEGSKA (reference sequence). Trimming left V 3 bases short and J 2 bases short, with 17 bases between. The length of the CDR3 is 16 residues. As DNA, the CDR3 is TGCAGTGCTAGGAGACAGGACGAATCAGGCAATCAGCCCCAGCATTTT. Its protein product is CSARRQDESGNQPQHF.

V usage is TRBV15 and J usage is TRBJ2-1; D not certain. This CDR3 comprises 12 residues. Germline CDR1 reads LNHNV; CDR2 reads YYDKDF (reference sequence). Trimming cost V 1 base and J 6 bases, with 4 bases left between them. The CDR3 DNA reads TGTGCCACCAGCAGAGTTGTCAATGAGCAGTTCTTC. Its translation: CATSRVVNEQFF. Using reference TRBV15 and TRBJ2-1 for the parts outside the CDR3, the full variable domain is DAMVIQNPRYQVTQFGKPVTLSCSQTLNHNVMYWYQQKSSQAPKLLFHYYDKDFNNEADTPDNFQSRRPNTSFCFLDIRSPGLGDTAMYLCATSRVVNEQFFGPGTRLTVL.